Following are 26 T cell receptor beta chains from one sample sequenced in a study of T cells after yellow fever vaccination. MiXCR, run by TCRdb on the 5' RACE reads, gives a single entry per CDR3 protein. The data contain some 340,000 distinct CDR3 sequences, about 10% of them singletons. The sequences come from CD4+ T cells sorted from PBMCs, collected 45 days after the yellow fever booster vaccination. Receptor source: a man between 18 and 29 years old who received the YFV17D yellow fever vaccine.

This clonotype came up a few times. The V and J genes are TRBV3-1 and TRBJ2-1; the match to TRBD2 covers 10 bases. V lost 0 bases to trimming and J lost 15 bases; unmatched junction nucleotides: 5. The CDR3 is made up of 13 amino acids. Per germline, CDR1 LGHDT and CDR2 YNNKEL (reference sequence). DNA of the CDR3: TGTGCCAGCAGCCAAGATGTGAGCGGGGGGGCGTTCTTC. Its protein product is CASSQDVSGGAFF.

This clonotype has ten or more counts. CDR3 region: CSGYRGGSTEAFF. The CDR3 region has the DNA TGCAGCGGTTACAGGGGAGGGAGCACTGAAGCTTTCTTT. The genes are TRBV29-1 and TRBJ1-1; 7 nucleotides line up with TRBD1. The CDR3 sequence is 13 residues long. V was pared by 7 bases and J by 4 bases, with 9 bases of the junction left unmatched. Germline V gives CDR1 SQVTM, CDR2 ANQGSEA. Drawing the rest from reference TRBV29-1 and TRBJ1-1, the complete variable domain is SAVISQKPSRDICQRGTSLTIQCQVDSQVTMMFWYRQQPGQSLTLIATANQGSEATYESGFVIDKFPISRPNLTFSTLTVSNMSPEDSSIYLCSGYRGGSTEAFFGQGTRLTVV.

CDR3 DNA: TGTGCCAGCAGGGGAATGGACAGTATGAATCAGCCCCAGCATTTT. It translates to CASRGMDSMNQPQHF. The chain employs TRBV6-2 or TRBV6-3 and TRBJ1-5; weak D call: TRBD1 (6 bases). Trimming removed 6 bases at V and 4 bases at J, with 16 bases between. CDR3 length: 15 residues. Germline values: CDR1 MNHEY, CDR2 SVGEGT.

This chain links TRBV12-3 or TRBV12-4 with TRBJ2-2; D is unresolved. CDR3 length equals 14 residues. V shed 1 base and J shed 3 bases, with 6 bases lying between them. The CDR3 DNA follows: TGTGCCAGCAGTTTAGGGCAGGACACCGGGGAGCTGTTTTTT. Protein product: CASSLGQDTGELFF.

This clonotype was picked up a small number of times. This sequence joins TRBV20-1 and TRBJ2-5; no firm D call. V lost 6 bases and J 4 bases, leaving 6 bases between the germline ends. The germline CDR1 and CDR2 sequences are DFQATT and SNEGSKA (reference sequence). The CDR3 runs to 10 residues. CDR3 residues: CSAFRETQYF. The CDR3 DNA follows: TGCAGTGCCTTTCGAGAGACCCAGTACTTC.

The chain carries TRBV5-5 and TRBJ1-3; a weak D match, TRBD1 (5 bases). Trimming removed 0 bases from V and 0 bases from J, with 7 bases in between. The CDR3 extends over 15 amino acids. From germline, CDR1 is SGHKS and CDR2 YYEKEE (reference sequence). CDR3 sequence: CASSLGDFSGNTIYF. The CDR3 DNA sequence: TGTGCCAGCAGCTTGGGGGACTTCTCTGGAAACACCATATATTTT. Together with reference TRBV5-5 and TRBJ1-3, the CDR3 gives the full variable domain: DAGVTQSPTHLIKTRGQQVTLRCSPISGHKSVSWYQQVLGQGPQFIFQYYEKEERGRGNFPDRFSARQFPNYSSELNVNALLLGDSALYLCASSLGDFSGNTIYFGEGSWLTVV.

The rearrangement joins TRBV19 to TRBJ1-2; D not certain. CDR1 LNHDA and CDR2 SQIVND come from the germline V gene (reference sequence). Trimming took 4 bases from V and 1 from J, leaving 10 bases between them. The CDR3 runs to 14 residues. CDR3 sequence: CASSNSEINYGYTF. CDR3 nucleotide sequence: TGTGCCAGTAGTAATTCGGAGATTAACTATGGCTACACCTTC.

CDR3 sequence (DNA): TGTGCCAGCAGCGTCGGGCAGGGAGATTCACCCCTCCACTTT. It translates to CASSVGQGDSPLHF. The chain links TRBV9 to TRBJ1-6; perhaps TRBD1 as D (5 bases). The V end lost 2 bases, the J end lost 8 bases, and 11 bases lay between the germline ends. Per the germline V gene, CDR1 is SGDLS and CDR2 is YYNGEE. The CDR3 consists of 14 residues. The full variable domain, with the rest looked up from reference TRBV9 and TRBJ1-6, is DSGVTQTPKHLITATGQRVTLRCSPRSGDLSVYWYQQSLDQGLQFLIQYYNGEERAKGNILERFSAQQFPDLHSELNLSSLELGDSALYFCASSVGQGDSPLHFGNGTRLTVT.

This clonotype was counted a few times. The rearrangement links TRBV18 to TRBJ1-2, with D hard to call. From germline, CDR1 is KGHSH and CDR2 LQKENI. The CDR3 consists of 17 residues. Trimming took 0 bases from V and 0 from J, leaving 14 bases between them. The CDR3 loop is CASSPPYSRQANYGYTF. The CDR3 coding sequence is TGTGCCAGCTCACCACCATACTCCAGGCAAGCTAACTATGGCTACACCTTC.

CDR3 coding DNA: TGCGCCAGCAGCTCAAAAACAACAGGGGGCACAGATACGCAGTATTTT. This sequence encodes CASSSKTTGGTDTQYF. The chain links TRBV4-3 to TRBJ2-3, with 7 bases lining up with TRBD1. This CDR3 is 16 amino acids long. Germline trimming cut 5 bases from V and 1 base from J; bases unmatched to any gene: 9. CDR1 LGHNA and CDR2 YSLEER come from the germline V gene.

This clonotype was picked up one time. The V call is TRBV6-5, the J call TRBJ2-4, with D perhaps TRBD1 or TRBD2 (5 bases each). Looked up from germline, CDR1 is MNHEY and CDR2 is SVGAGI. The V gene lost 2 bases and the J gene lost 8 bases, with 13 bases spanning the gap. The CDR3 has 14 residues. The CDR3 loop is CASSYAQGRYIQYF. CDR3 coding DNA: TGTGCCAGCAGTTACGCCCAGGGACGGTACATTCAGTACTTC.

V and J are TRBV24-1 and TRBJ2-2; no reliable D call. The CDR3 totals 13 residues. Germline V lookup: CDR1 KGHDR, CDR2 SFDVKD. V was cut by 5 bases and J by 0 bases, with 3 bases left in between. CDR3 bases: TGTGCCACCAGTGGAGCGAACACCGGGGAGCTGTTTTTT. It codes for CATSGANTGELFF.

The sample holds a few counts of this clonotype. This chain joins TRBV27 and TRBJ2-3; D unclear. Trimming shortened V by 6 bases and J by 4 bases, and 14 bases separated the two germline ends. CDR3 length: 14 residues. Germline V gives CDR1 MNHEY, CDR2 SMNVEV (reference sequence). In DNA form, the CDR3 reads TGTGCCAGCAGCCCTACCCCGTCCCCAGATACGCAGTATTTT. It codes for CASSPTPSPDTQYF.

The CDR3 coding sequence is TGTGCCACCAGTGATTCCGACGGGCTGGCCTACGAGCAGTACGTC. Its protein is CATSDSDGLAYEQYV. The chain uses TRBV24-1 and TRBJ2-7; unclear D gene. Trimming pared 2 bases from V and 2 bases from J, leaving 12 bases between. The CDR3 has 15 amino acids. From germline, CDR1 is KGHDR and CDR2 SFDVKD.

This rearrangement joins TRBV3-1 to TRBJ2-5, with 8 positions matching TRBD2. The V segment lost 1 base and the J segment 0 bases; nucleotides outside the gene matches: 4. The CDR3 has 16 residues. CDR1 and CDR2 (germline): LGHDT, YNNKEL (reference sequence). CDR3 in amino acids: CASSQGGGTYQETQYF. CDR3 bases: TGTGCCAGCAGCCAAGGCGGGGGGACGTACCAAGAGACCCAGTACTTC.

This clonotype was observed a few times. This chain links TRBV5-1 with TRBJ2-6, with TRBD1 matching 10 bases. Germline V gene lookup returns CDR1 SGHRS and CDR2 YFSETQ. Trimming removed 6 bases from V and 4 bases from J; junction bases left unmatched: 13. CDR3 length: 18 amino acids. CDR3 in DNA: TGCGCCAGCAAGACTTCGCTGACAGGGGGCGGAGGGGCCAACGTCCTGACTTTC. This encodes CASKTSLTGGGGANVLTF.

Many counts were recorded for this clonotype. V and J are TRBV5-1 and TRBJ2-1; D is uncertain. The CDR3 totals 15 residues. Trimming left V 0 bases short and J 6 bases short, with 13 bases between. Germline V gives CDR1 SGHRS, CDR2 YFSETQ. CDR3: CASSLARPGINEQFF. The CDR3 DNA reads TGCGCCAGCAGCTTGGCGCGCCCCGGTATCAATGAGCAGTTCTTC.

This clonotype has at least ten counts. The genes are TRBV7-9 and TRBJ1-6; 7 bases map to TRBD1. Per the germline V gene, CDR1 is SEHNR and CDR2 is FQNEAQ (reference sequence). Germline trimming cut 5 bases from V and 7 bases from J; bases unmatched to any gene: 5. The CDR3 runs to 14 residues. The CDR3 loop is CASSLGQLNSPLHF. The DNA for the CDR3 is TGTGCCAGCAGCCTGGGACAGCTAAATTCACCCCTCCACTTT.

The genes are TRBV7-6 and TRBJ2-3, with 7 bases that match TRBD1. This CDR3 is built from 15 residues. Unmatched junction bases numbered 5, after V lost 2 bases and J lost 3 bases. Germline V CDR1 and CDR2: SGHVS, FNYEAQ. The CDR3 is CASSLKGGQTDTQYF. The CDR3 nucleotides are TGTGCCAGCAGCTTAAAAGGGGGCCAGACAGATACGCAGTATTTT.

The V call is TRBV29-1, the J call TRBJ1-1, with D unclear. In germline, CDR1 is SQVTM, CDR2 ANQGSEA. The CDR3 runs 13 residues. The V and J ends lost 7 bases and 0 bases respectively, with 12 bases between them. The CDR3 DNA follows: TGCAGCGCCGAGGGTCAGATGAACACTGAAGCTTTCTTT. Protein product: CSAEGQMNTEAFF.

This clonotype was seen ten or more times. The chain combines TRBV29-1 with TRBJ1-5; a weak D match, TRBD1 (6 bases). Trimming shortened V by 7 bases and J by 5 bases, and 12 bases separated the two germline ends. Germline CDR1 and CDR2: SQVTM and ANQGSEA. The CDR3 sequence is 12 residues long. DNA of the CDR3: TGCAGCGCACAGGAGGGGGATCAGCCCCAGCATTTT. Its translation is CSAQEGDQPQHF.

This chain links TRBV18 with TRBJ2-7; D is possibly TRBD1 (5 bases). From germline, CDR1 is KGHSH and CDR2 LQKENI. V lost 4 bases to trimming and J lost 6 bases, with 10 bases between them. The CDR3 has 12 residues. CDR3 nucleotide sequence: TGTGCCAGCTCACAACAGGAGTTCGAGCAGTACTTC. Its translation is CASSQQEFEQYF.

The V and J genes are TRBV7-9 and TRBJ2-1, with 7 bases aligning to TRBD2. V shed 4 bases, J shed 7 bases, and the junction held 4 bases outside the gene matches. From germline, CDR1 is SEHNR and CDR2 FQNEAQ (reference sequence). The CDR3 sequence is 13 residues long. The CDR3 sequence: CASSYGGENEQFF. For the CDR3, the DNA is TGTGCCAGCAGCTATGGGGGGGAGAATGAGCAGTTCTTC.

There are many counts of this clonotype. The chain carries TRBV29-1 and TRBJ2-5, with D tentatively TRBD1 or TRBD2 (5 bases each). The CDR3 is made up of 12 amino acids. Trimming cost V 8 bases and J 5 bases, with 15 bases left between them. Germline values: CDR1 SQVTM, CDR2 ANQGSEA. CDR3: CSSGANGETQYF. The CDR3, as DNA: TGCAGCTCCGGGGCGAATGGGGAGACCCAGTACTTC. The full variable domain, completed using reference TRBV29-1 and TRBJ2-5, is SAVISQKPSRDICQRGTSLTIQCQVDSQVTMMFWYRQQPGQSLTLIATANQGSEATYESGFVIDKFPISRPNLTFSTLTVSNMSPEDSSIYLCSSGANGETQYFGPGTRLLVL.

This clonotype was counted many times. CDR3: CASSNQGGETQYF. The CDR3 DNA is TGCGCCAGCAGCAACCAGGGAGGGGAGACCCAGTACTTC. The genes are TRBV5-1 and TRBJ2-5, with 7 bases aligning to TRBD2. The CDR3 consists of 13 residues. The J segment lost 5 bases and the V segment lost 4 bases, leaving 5 bases of the junction unmatched. Germline loops: CDR1 SGHRS, CDR2 YFSETQ.

This clonotype has more than one count but fewer than ten. The V call is TRBV11-3, the J call TRBJ2-7; the match to TRBD1 covers 8 bases. Trimming at V came to 5 bases and at J to 1 base, leaving 4 bases not matched to a gene. The CDR3 covers 14 residues. Germline-derived CDR1 and CDR2 are SGHNT and YENEEA. CDR3 in amino acids: CASSQGTGSYEQYF. The CDR3 coding sequence is TGTGCCAGCAGCCAAGGGACAGGTTCCTACGAGCAGTACTTC.